This T cell receptor beta chain is drawn from a study of blood T cell repertoires in COVID-19. Germline V gives CDR1 MDHEN, CDR2 SYDVKM. This CDR3 comprises 16 residues. Trimming took 4 bases from V and 4 from J; bases not matched to a gene: 6. The data were produced by immunoSEQ multiplex PCR, yet TCRdb's version contains in-frame clones alone and is incomplete. The repertoire holds about 120,000 clones, with more than 70% as singletons. The clonotype originates from a human donor in a cohort sampled during active COVID-19. This rearrangement joins TRBV28 to TRBJ2-7, with TRBD2 identical over 14 bases. Sequences were obtained from peripheral blood. CDR3 protein: CASSSGTSGRRYEQYF. In nucleotides, the CDR3 is TGTGCCAGCAGTTCTGGGACTAGCGGGAGAAGGTACGAGCAGTACTTC.